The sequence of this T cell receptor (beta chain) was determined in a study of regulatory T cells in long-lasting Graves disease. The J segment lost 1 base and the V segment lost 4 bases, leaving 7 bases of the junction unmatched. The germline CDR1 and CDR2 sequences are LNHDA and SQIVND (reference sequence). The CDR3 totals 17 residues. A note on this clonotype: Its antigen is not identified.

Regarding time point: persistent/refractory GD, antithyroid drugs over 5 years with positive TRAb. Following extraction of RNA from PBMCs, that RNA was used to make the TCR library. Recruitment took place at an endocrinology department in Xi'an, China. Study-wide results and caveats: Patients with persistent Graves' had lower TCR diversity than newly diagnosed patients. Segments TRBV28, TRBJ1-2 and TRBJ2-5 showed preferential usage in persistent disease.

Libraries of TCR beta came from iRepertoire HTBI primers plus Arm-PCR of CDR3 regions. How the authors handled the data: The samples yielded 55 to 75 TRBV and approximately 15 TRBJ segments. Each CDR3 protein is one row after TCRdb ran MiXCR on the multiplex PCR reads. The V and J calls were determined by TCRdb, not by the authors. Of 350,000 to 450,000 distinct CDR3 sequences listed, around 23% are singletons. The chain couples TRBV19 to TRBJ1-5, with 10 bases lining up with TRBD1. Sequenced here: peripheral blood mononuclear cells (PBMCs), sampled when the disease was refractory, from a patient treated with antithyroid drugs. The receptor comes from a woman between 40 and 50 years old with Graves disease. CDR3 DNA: TGTGCCAGTAGTACTGATCCGGGACAGGGGAGCAATCAGCCCCAGCATTTT. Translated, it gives CASSTDPGQGSNQPQHF. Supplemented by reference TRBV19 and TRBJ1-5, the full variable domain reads DGGITQSPKYLFRKEGQNVTLSCEQNLNHDAMYWYRQDPGQGLRLIYYSQIVNDFQKGDIAEGYSVSREKKESFPLTVTSAQKNPTAFYLCASSTDPGQGSNQPQHFGDGTRLSIL.